This record looks at one T cell receptor beta chain sequence and its context. The V gene end was trimmed by 6 bases and the J gene end by 2 bases; junction bases not matched to a gene: 4. The CDR3 spans 14 residues. The V gene's germline CDR1 is MNHEY and CDR2 SVGEGT. These data come from a study of blood T cells in healthy people across ages. Study at large: Capturing about one barcoded beta molecule per two T cells was achieved by template switching.

Sample-barcoded 5' priming and a J-beta primer mix drove a second PCR of about 6 to 12 cycles. TCRdb itself ran the 5' RACE reads through MiXCR, one entry per CDR3 protein. The data contain 1.5 million to 2 million distinct CDR3 sequences, about 50% of them singletons. The sample providers were healthy Caucasian people from Russia, aged about 6 to 90. Per-sample yields of isolated PBMCs were at least 7 million. The clonotype originates from a middle-aged woman in good health. Sequenced: blood. The genes are TRBV6-2 or TRBV6-3 and TRBJ2-3, with TRBD2 matching 8 bases. In DNA form, the CDR3 reads TGTGCCAGCAGAATAGCGGGGATCACAGATACGCAGTATTTT. It translates to CASRIAGITDTQYF.